The 29 T cell receptor beta chains below all came from one sample that was sequenced in a study of CD8 T cells in ankylosing spondylitis. MiXCR, run by TCRdb on the 5' RACE reads, gives a single entry per CDR3 protein. The data hold over 75,000 distinct CDR3 sequences, with 7.5% to 9% observed a single time. Sequencing input: blood, either unsorted or a sorted T cell fraction (not recorded which). These TCRs come from a male donor with ankylosing spondylitis or in good health (not recorded which).

This clonotype was observed at least ten times. The CDR3 region is CSASRTGANVLTF. The CDR3 nucleotides read TGCAGTGCTAGTAGAACTGGGGCCAACGTCCTGACTTTC. This chain connects TRBV20-1 to TRBJ2-6; D remains ambiguous. Germline V gives CDR1 DFQATT, CDR2 SNEGSKA (reference sequence). V lost 3 bases, J lost 2 bases, and 5 bases lay in between. The CDR3 runs to 13 residues.

This clonotype was counted many times. The rearrangement joins TRBV20-1 to TRBJ2-2; unclear D gene. V was trimmed by 3 bases and J by 3 bases, leaving 8 bases between them. Germline CDR1 DFQATT, CDR2 SNEGSKA (reference sequence). The CDR3 length is 13 residues. CDR3 protein: CSASFAHTGELFF. CDR3 in DNA: TGCAGTGCTAGTTTCGCCCACACCGGGGAGCTGTTTTTT.

In its sample, this clonotype was seen many times. This rearrangement joins TRBV29-1 to TRBJ1-3, with TRBD1 as a possible D gene (6 bases). Germline V lookup: CDR1 SQVTM, CDR2 ANQGSEA. Deletions cut 4 bases from V and 3 bases from J, with 10 bases between. The CDR3 contains 13 residues. DNA for the CDR3: TGCAGCGTTGTAGGACAGAATGGAAACACCATATATTTT. As protein: CSVVGQNGNTIYF.

This sequence joins TRBV6-1 and TRBJ2-2; D is unclear. Germline V gene lookup returns CDR1 MNHNS and CDR2 SASEGT. V gave up 6 bases and J gave up 1 base, with 6 bases separating them. This CDR3 has 13 residues. CDR3 DNA sequence: TGTGCCAGCAGGTTTGAGAACACCGGGGAGCTGTTTTTT. As protein: CASRFENTGELFF.

The table lists this clonotype with many counts. The chain employs TRBV4-2 and TRBJ2-1; 7 bases map to TRBD1. With 0 bases clipped from V and 8 bases from J, the junction kept 13 bases outside the gene matches. CDR3 size: 17 residues. The germline gives CDR1 LGHNA, CDR2 YNFKEQ. CDR3 DNA: TGTGCCAGCAGCCAAGATCGGACAGGACAGCTGGCACATGAGCAGTTCTTC. Translation: CASSQDRTGQLAHEQFF.

This clonotype was seen many times. Written as DNA, the CDR3 is TGTGCCAGCAGGACAGGGGGCACATCACCCCTCCACTTT. Protein sequence: CASRTGGTSPLHF. The chain has TRBV28 and TRBJ1-6; the match to TRBD1 covers 10 bases. Germline CDR1 is MDHEN and CDR2 is SYDVKM. CDR3 size: 13 residues. J lost 10 bases, V lost 6 bases, and 3 bases had no gene match.

This clonotype was seen ten or more times. In DNA form, the CDR3 reads TGTGCCAGCCACAGCACCAATGAAAAACTGTTTTTT. It specifies CASHSTNEKLFF. The rearrangement joins TRBV25-1 to TRBJ1-4; D uncertain. The V and J ends lost 8 bases and 5 bases respectively, with 9 bases between them. The CDR3 is 12 amino acids. The V gene's germline CDR1 is MGHDK and CDR2 SYGVNS.

This clonotype has at least ten counts. V and J are TRBV6-1 and TRBJ1-2, with 7 nucleotides matching TRBD1. This CDR3 has 13 residues. J was trimmed by 2 bases and V by 6 bases; bases with no gene match: 3. Germline assignment: CDR1 MNHNS and CDR2 SASEGT. The CDR3 here is CASSHRGNYGYTF. In DNA form, the CDR3 reads TGTGCCAGCAGCCACAGGGGAAACTATGGCTACACCTTC.

The table lists this clonotype with many counts. CDR3 nucleotides: TGTGCCAGCAGTAGGACAGATAATAATGAAAAACTGTTTTTT. Translation gives CASSRTDNNEKLFF. The V call is TRBV12-3 or TRBV12-4, the J call TRBJ1-4; perhaps TRBD1 as D (6 bases). The CDR3 length is 14 residues. V was shortened by 5 bases and J by 4 bases, with 11 bases between the two germline ends.

This clonotype has just a few counts. The V call is TRBV5-1, the J call TRBJ2-1, with 7 positions matching TRBD2. V was pared by 0 bases and J by 5 bases, with 8 bases of the junction left unmatched. This CDR3 has 16 amino acids. The germline V gene encodes CDR1 SGHRS and CDR2 YFSETQ. CDR3 loop: CASSLVAQRGNNEQFF. The CDR3 nucleotides are TGCGCCAGCAGCTTGGTGGCCCAGCGGGGAAACAATGAGCAGTTCTTC.

This clonotype has a count of ten or more. This rearrangement joins TRBV4-1 to TRBJ2-1, with TRBD1 identical over 8 bases. This CDR3 spans 16 amino acids. V gave up 5 bases and J gave up 0 bases; unmatched junction bases: 6. Germline V gene data show CDR1 as MGHRA and CDR2 as YSYEKL. CDR3 protein: CASSFRTGSSYNEQFF. CDR3 nucleotide sequence: TGCGCCAGCAGCTTCCGGACAGGGAGCTCCTACAATGAGCAGTTCTTC.

This clonotype has more than one count but fewer than ten. V usage is TRBV11-2 and J usage is TRBJ2-7; D might be TRBD1 (5 bases). V was pared by 6 bases and J by 1 base, with 10 bases between. This CDR3 region has 13 residues. Per germline, CDR1 SGHAT and CDR2 FQNNGV. The CDR3 sequence: CASSIRESYEQYF. The CDR3 coding sequence is TGTGCCAGCAGTATCAGGGAATCCTACGAGCAGTACTTC.

This clonotype was observed many times. The rearrangement joins TRBV29-1 to TRBJ2-7; TRBD1 aligns across 9 bases. Trimming took 0 bases from V and 5 from J; bases not matched to a gene: 2. The CDR3 runs to 13 residues. The V gene's germline CDR1 is SQVTM and CDR2 ANQGSEA. CDR3 bases: TGCAGCGTTGAAGAACAGGGGGCGAACGAGCAGTACTTC. Translating it yields CSVEEQGANEQYF.

The sample holds many counts of this clonotype. The chain has TRBV29-1 and TRBJ2-7, with TRBD2 matching 7 bases. CDR1 is SQVTM, CDR2 ANQGSEA, per germline. With V trimmed by 4 bases and J by 7 bases, 13 bases remained unmatched. This CDR3 has 14 amino acids. Here the CDR3 DNA reads TGCAGCGTTGGGGGCCAGCCGGCGGGGGTAGAGCAGTACTTC. Residues: CSVGGQPAGVEQYF.

This clonotype appeared many times. The chain combines TRBV9 with TRBJ2-7; D is unresolved. CDR1 and CDR2 (germline): SGDLS, YYNGEE. With 0 bases removed from V and 2 bases from J, the gap between germline ends came to 9 bases. The CDR3 is 14 residues long. The CDR3: CASSVDPDPYEQYF. The CDR3 region has the DNA TGTGCCAGCAGCGTAGACCCAGACCCCTACGAGCAGTACTTC.

This clonotype occurred many times. V usage is TRBV12-3 or TRBV12-4 and J usage is TRBJ2-1; 13 bases are a match to TRBD2. V gave up 6 bases and J gave up 6 bases; unmatched junction bases: 5. This CDR3 has 15 amino acids. CDR3 loop: CASSATSGGANEQFF. The CDR3 DNA is TGTGCCAGCAGCGCAACTAGCGGGGGGGCCAATGAGCAGTTCTTC.

The rearrangement uses TRBV11-3 and TRBJ2-3; possibly TRBD1 for D (5 bases). The CDR3 loop spans 13 amino acids. CDR1 is SGHNT, CDR2 YENEEA, per germline. Between the trimmed V and J ends, which lost 4 bases and 5 bases, there was a span of 10 bases. CDR3 residues: CASSSKTEDTQYF. The DNA of the CDR3 is TGTGCCAGCAGCTCAAAGACAGAAGATACGCAGTATTTT.

This clonotype was observed many times. J is TRBJ2-1 and V is TRBV7-9, with D tentatively TRBD2 (7 bases). The germline V and J ends were trimmed by 2 bases and 5 bases, with 13 bases remaining between them. This CDR3 is built from 15 residues. Germline V lookup: CDR1 SEHNR, CDR2 FQNEAQ (reference sequence). CDR3 sequence: CASSLWGGLNNEQFF. The CDR3 DNA follows: TGTGCCAGCAGCTTATGGGGGGGGCTTAACAATGAGCAGTTCTTC.

The table lists this clonotype with many counts. The chain recombines TRBV12-3 or TRBV12-4 with TRBJ2-3; a possible D gene is TRBD1 (6 bases). The CDR3 is 16 residues long. V lost 1 base to trimming and J lost 2 bases, with 13 bases between them. The CDR3 spells CASSLVGGQLTDTQYF. The CDR3 DNA is TGTGCCAGCAGTTTAGTAGGGGGACAACTCACAGATACGCAGTATTTT.

The rearrangement links TRBV20-1 to TRBJ1-2, with D unclear. CDR1 is DFQATT and CDR2 is SNEGSKA in the germline V gene (reference sequence). V lost 4 bases, J lost 6 bases, and 9 bases lay in between. This CDR3 spans 11 amino acids. CDR3 coding DNA: TGCAGTGCTACCGGGATCGATGGCTACACCTTC. This codes for CSATGIDGYTF.

This rearrangement joins TRBV20-1 to TRBJ1-5; possibly TRBD1 for D (5 bases). The CDR3 is 15 amino acids. In germline, CDR1 is DFQATT, CDR2 SNEGSKA (reference sequence). The ends were cut back, 3 bases at V and 1 base at J, with 13 bases in the middle. The CDR3: CSASTGFGSNQPQHF. DNA for the CDR3: TGCAGTGCTAGTACAGGTTTTGGCAGCAATCAGCCCCAGCATTTT.

The chain links TRBV5-1 to TRBJ2-3; 8 bases line up with TRBD2. J was trimmed by 4 bases and V by 0 bases; bases with no gene match: 7. Germline V lookup: CDR1 SGHRS, CDR2 YFSETQ. The CDR3 contains 16 residues. The CDR3 DNA is TGCGCCAGCAGCTTGGCCATGCGGGGGGCCTCAGATACGCAGTATTTT. Amino acid sequence: CASSLAMRGASDTQYF.

The chain is built from TRBV12-3 or TRBV12-4 and TRBJ1-3, with TRBD1 matching over 11 bases. The CDR3 loop spans 17 amino acids. The ends lost 3 bases at V and 0 bases at J; junction bases unmatched: 4. This chain's CDR3 is CASSFGTGGSSGNTIYF. The CDR3 region has the DNA TGTGCCAGCAGTTTTGGGACAGGGGGGAGCTCTGGAAACACCATATATTTT.

The table lists this clonotype with many counts. The chain joins TRBV10-3 to TRBJ2-2, with a tentative D call TRBD1 (6 bases). This CDR3 spans 14 amino acids. Germline V gene lookup returns CDR1 ENHRY and CDR2 SYGVKD. V gave up 4 bases and J gave up 0 bases, with 6 bases separating them. CDR3 sequence: CAISAGANTGELFF. CDR3 nucleotides: TGTGCCATCAGTGCAGGGGCGAACACCGGGGAGCTGTTTTTT.

This clonotype was observed a few times. J is TRBJ1-1 and V is TRBV30; 7 bases match TRBD1. The germline V gene has CDR1 GTSNPN and CDR2 SVGIG (reference sequence). This CDR3 is built from 14 residues. Unmatched junction bases numbered 2, after V lost 0 bases and J lost 1 base. CDR3 sequence: CAWSVGQENTEAFF. For the CDR3, the DNA is TGTGCCTGGAGTGTAGGACAGGAGAACACTGAAGCTTTCTTT.

Ten or more counts support this clonotype. J is TRBJ2-1 and V is TRBV4-1; 9 bases fit TRBD2. V lost 3 bases, J lost 4 bases, and 7 bases stayed unmatched. The CDR3 extends over 16 amino acids. Looked up from germline, CDR1 is MGHRA and CDR2 is YSYEKL. The CDR3 here is CASSHESLAGYNEQFF. As DNA, the CDR3 is TGCGCCAGCAGCCACGAGTCGCTAGCGGGGTACAATGAGCAGTTCTTC.

This clonotype was observed many times. The chain is built from TRBV5-1 and TRBJ1-2; TRBD1 matches at 10 bases. V gave up 2 bases and J gave up 5 bases; unmatched junction bases: 6. Germline V gene lookup returns CDR1 SGHRS and CDR2 YFSETQ. This CDR3 contains 15 residues. The DNA for the CDR3 is TGCGCCAGCAGCTTAACGACAGGGGGCGCTTATGGCTACACCTTC. This gives the protein CASSLTTGGAYGYTF.

This clonotype was seen many times. The CDR3 loop is CATSREAGVNNEQFF. The CDR3 coding sequence is TGTGCCACCAGCAGAGAAGCGGGGGTCAACAATGAGCAGTTCTTC. The chain employs TRBV15 and TRBJ2-1, with 8 bases identical to TRBD2. V trimming: 0 bases; J trimming: 5 bases; junction bases outside the gene matches: 3. The V gene's germline CDR1 is LNHNV and CDR2 YYDKDF (reference sequence). The CDR3 consists of 15 residues.

This clonotype was seen at least ten times. This rearrangement joins TRBV29-1 to TRBJ2-7; D not certain. The germline gives CDR1 SQVTM, CDR2 ANQGSEA. V was shortened by 0 bases and J by 5 bases, with 14 bases between the two germline ends. The CDR3 runs to 14 residues. CDR3 in DNA: TGCAGCGTTGAAGATCGGGTTTACGGGCACGAGCAGTACTTC. This codes for CSVEDRVYGHEQYF.